The 20 T cell receptor beta chains in this list originate from one sample, sequenced in a study of blood T cell repertoires in COVID-19. Clones were read by immunoSEQ multiplex PCR, and TCRdb kept only the in-frame ones, dropping some. The table lists 190,000 or so clones, roughly 86% of them singletons, with less than 3.5% in the top ten. Sequenced sample: peripheral blood. The receptors stem from a man aged 35 to 55 with active or convalescent COVID-19.

The V call is TRBV19, the J call TRBJ1-5; 9 bases map to TRBD1. J was trimmed by 6 bases and V by 5 bases; bases with no gene match: 2. This CDR3 comprises 13 residues. Per the germline V gene, CDR1 is LNHDA and CDR2 is SQIVND (reference sequence). CDR3 loop: CASSLQGAQPQHF. The CDR3 coding sequence is TGTGCCAGTAGTCTACAGGGGGCTCAGCCCCAGCATTTT.

This chain joins TRBV7-3 and TRBJ2-1, with TRBD1 matching over 8 bases. Germline lookup yields CDR1 SGHTA and CDR2 FQGTGA. The CDR3 covers 15 residues. The V segment lost 5 bases and the J segment 0 bases; nucleotides outside the gene matches: 3. The CDR3 nucleotides read TGTGCCAGCAGCCGAGACAGGGGCTCCTACAATGAGCAGTTCTTC. Its protein product is CASSRDRGSYNEQFF.

CDR3 in DNA: TGCAGCGTCCGACTCTTACAGGGGGCCGAAGGCTACACCTTC. Translation: CSVRLLQGAEGYTF. The gene calls are TRBV29-1 and TRBJ1-2; 9 bases match TRBD1. The V and J ends lost 6 bases and 8 bases, in that order; junction bases with no gene match: 13. The length of the CDR3 is 14 residues. Germline V gives CDR1 SQVTM, CDR2 ANQGSEA.

This chain connects TRBV7-2 to TRBJ1-1; D unresolved. The V end was cut by 0 bases, the J end by 6 bases, with 17 bases between. CDR1 and CDR2 from the germline V gene are SGHTA and FQGNSA. CDR3 size: 16 residues. The CDR3 spells CASSLAVLRVSPEAFF. The CDR3 DNA is TGTGCCAGCAGCTTAGCGGTCTTGCGGGTGAGTCCTGAAGCTTTCTTT. The whole variable domain, remainder taken from reference TRBV7-2 and TRBJ1-1, is GAGVSQSPSNKVTEKGKDVELRCDPISGHTALYWYRQSLGQGLEFLIYFQGNSAPDKSGLPSDRFSAERTGGSVSTLTIQRTQQEDSAVYLCASSLAVLRVSPEAFFGQGTRLTVV.

The V and J genes are TRBV28 and TRBJ1-1, with 7 nucleotides matching TRBD1. Germline V lookup: CDR1 MDHEN, CDR2 SYDVKM. J gave up 2 bases and V 9 bases, and 9 bases lay outside the gene matches. The CDR3 is 14 residues long. CDR3 loop: CASNPDRYNTEAFF. The CDR3 DNA reads as TGTGCCAGTAACCCGGACAGGTACAACACTGAAGCTTTCTTT.

The rearrangement uses TRBV24-1 and TRBJ1-5, with D possibly TRBD1 on 5 matching bases. CDR3 length: 17 amino acids. The germline V and J ends were trimmed by 4 bases and 3 bases, with 18 bases remaining between them. Looked up from germline, CDR1 is KGHDR and CDR2 is SFDVKD. The CDR3 here is CATSDRSVQDPNQPQHF. The CDR3 region has the DNA TGTGCCACCAGTGACCGATCGGTACAGGATCCCAATCAGCCCCAGCATTTT.

This chain links TRBV3-1 (or the pseudogene TRBV3-2) with TRBJ2-1; 8 bases are a match to TRBD2. Trimming removed 0 bases from V and 2 bases from J; junction bases left unmatched: 12. The CDR3 spans 19 residues. CDR1 and CDR2 (germline): LGHDT, YNNKEL (reference sequence). The CDR3 spells CASSQDRSGGLGTYNEQFF. CDR3 sequence (DNA): TGTGCCAGCAGCCAAGATCGCAGCGGGGGTTTGGGGACCTACAATGAGCAGTTCTTC.

The chain is built from TRBV3-1 (or the pseudogene TRBV3-2) and TRBJ2-5; D is unclear. The ends were cut back, 2 bases at V and 0 bases at J, with 13 bases in the middle. This CDR3 has 16 amino acids. The germline gives CDR1 LGHDT, CDR2 YNNKEL (reference sequence). CDR3 region: CASSQYPFGYQETQYF. For the CDR3, the DNA is TGTGCCAGCAGCCAATACCCGTTCGGGTACCAAGAGACCCAGTACTTC.

The chain joins TRBV25-1 to TRBJ2-1; 7 bases map to TRBD1. Germline trimming cut 6 bases from V and 8 bases from J; bases unmatched to any gene: 4. Germline V gene data show CDR1 as MGHDK and CDR2 as SYGVNS. CDR3 length: 12 residues. The CDR3 coding sequence is TGTGCCAGCAGCGGGACAGACGATGAGCAGTTCTTC. Encoded protein: CASSGTDDEQFF.

In its sample, this clone was seen a few times. The chain carries TRBV19 and TRBJ1-2; 7 nucleotides line up with TRBD1. V was pared by 4 bases and J by 5 bases, with 4 bases of the junction left unmatched. This CDR3 has 13 residues. Germline CDR1 reads LNHDA; CDR2 reads SQIVND (reference sequence). This CDR3 reads CASSTDRVYGYTF. CDR3 bases: TGTGCCAGTAGTACCGACAGGGTTTATGGCTACACCTTC.

This sequence joins TRBV19 and TRBJ2-2, with TRBD1 matching over 11 bases. Unmatched junction bases numbered 3, after V lost 5 bases and J lost 7 bases. Germline V gene lookup returns CDR1 LNHDA and CDR2 SQIVND (reference sequence). The CDR3 has 14 residues. This chain's CDR3 is CASSGTGGIGELFF. CDR3 nucleotides: TGTGCCAGTAGTGGGACAGGGGGTATCGGGGAGCTGTTTTTT. The complete variable domain, with remaining parts taken from reference TRBV19 and TRBJ2-2, reads DGGITQSPKYLFRKEGQNVTLSCEQNLNHDAMYWYRQDPGQGLRLIYYSQIVNDFQKGDIAEGYSVSREKKESFPLTVTSAQKNPTAFYLCASSGTGGIGELFFGEGSRLTVL.

V and J are TRBV6-5 and TRBJ2-1; 7 nucleotides align to TRBD1. CDR1 and CDR2 (germline): MNHEY, SVGAGI. V gave up 5 bases and J gave up 5 bases; unmatched junction bases: 9. This CDR3 is built from 15 residues. The CDR3 coding sequence is TGTGCCAGCAGTCTGACAGGGCTGGGCCACAATGAGCAGTTCTTC. It yields the protein CASSLTGLGHNEQFF.

The chain joins TRBV5-6 to TRBJ1-5; D uncertain. The CDR3 has 17 amino acids. Deletions cut 0 bases from V and 3 bases from J, with 16 bases between. Germline loops: CDR1 SGHDT, CDR2 YYEEEE. CDR3 in amino acids: CASSLGYGVGVNQPQHF. In DNA, the CDR3 is TGTGCCAGCAGCTTGGGGTACGGGGTGGGCGTCAATCAGCCCCAGCATTTT.

The V call is TRBV18, the J call TRBJ1-1; D perhaps matches TRBD1 (6 bases). Per the germline V gene, CDR1 is KGHSH and CDR2 is LQKENI. The CDR3 is 15 residues long. V lost 2 bases, J lost 1 base, and 11 bases lay in between. The CDR3 sequence is CASSPFGQPNTEAFF. The DNA for the CDR3 is TGTGCCAGCTCACCATTCGGACAGCCGAACACTGAAGCTTTCTTT.

The chain is built from TRBV28 and TRBJ1-1; 9 bases align to TRBD1. Per germline, CDR1 MDHEN and CDR2 SYDVKM. V lost 2 bases, J lost 6 bases, and 10 bases stayed unmatched. This CDR3 region has 16 residues. DNA of the CDR3: TGTGCCAGCAGTTTACGGGACAGGGTAATTCGCGCTGAAGCTTTCTTT. This gives the protein CASSLRDRVIRAEAFF.

This clone was detected once. V usage is TRBV19 and J usage is TRBJ1-2; D is perhaps TRBD1 (6 bases). The length of the CDR3 is 12 residues. Germline V gene lookup returns CDR1 LNHDA and CDR2 SQIVND (reference sequence). V was pared by 6 bases and J by 8 bases, with 13 bases between. The CDR3 nucleotides are TGTGCCAGTAGGGTCGGGGGGGGCGGCTACACCTTC. Protein sequence: CASRVGGGGYTF.

V usage is TRBV28 and J usage is TRBJ1-1, with 8 nucleotides matching TRBD1. This CDR3 is built from 16 residues. The ends lost 7 bases at V and 4 bases at J; junction bases unmatched: 14. The germline CDR1 and CDR2 sequences are MDHEN and SYDVKM. CDR3 sequence reads: CASTSARTGFGTEAFF. Here the CDR3 DNA reads TGTGCCAGCACTTCAGCCCGGACAGGGTTCGGCACTGAAGCTTTCTTT. The whole variable domain, filled in from reference TRBV28 and TRBJ1-1, reads DVKVTQSSRYLVKRTGEKVFLECVQDMDHENMFWYRQDPGLGLRLIYFSYDVKMKEKGDIPEGYSVSREKKERFSLILESASTNQTSMYLCASTSARTGFGTEAFFGQGTRLTVV.

This sequence joins TRBV19 and TRBJ1-1; TRBD1 agrees at 7 bases. The trim removed 6 bases at V and 2 bases at J, leaving 6 bases unmatched. The CDR3 runs 14 residues. Germline V gives CDR1 LNHDA, CDR2 SQIVND (reference sequence). CDR3 bases: TGTGCCAGTAGCCGGGGACAGCTAAACACTGAAGCTTTCTTT. Amino acid sequence: CASSRGQLNTEAFF. Together with reference TRBV19 and TRBJ1-1, the CDR3 gives the full variable domain: DGGITQSPKYLFRKEGQNVTLSCEQNLNHDAMYWYRQDPGQGLRLIYYSQIVNDFQKGDIAEGYSVSREKKESFPLTVTSAQKNPTAFYLCASSRGQLNTEAFFGQGTRLTVV.

The V call is TRBV7-9, the J call TRBJ1-2, with D possibly TRBD1 on 6 matching bases. The germline V gene encodes CDR1 SEHNR and CDR2 FQNEAQ (reference sequence). The V and J ends lost 2 bases and 5 bases respectively, with 12 bases between them. This CDR3 comprises 14 residues. The CDR3 is CASSLSTGSYGYTF. The CDR3 DNA sequence: TGTGCCAGCAGCTTATCTACAGGGAGTTATGGCTACACCTTC.

CDR3 coding DNA: TGTGCCAGCACCCAAAGGTTGCGGGGGGCTTATGAGCAGTACTTC. The encoded protein is CASTQRLRGAYEQYF. This rearrangement joins TRBV6-6 to TRBJ2-7, with TRBD2 matching over 8 bases. The V segment lost 7 bases and the J segment 7 bases; nucleotides outside the gene matches: 15. Germline lookup yields CDR1 MNHNY and CDR2 SVGAGI (reference sequence). CDR3 length: 15 residues.